A selection of T cell receptor beta chains follows, all from one sample in a study of shared clonotypes between healthy human individuals. Libraries were prepared by immunoSEQ multiplex PCR; TCRdb keeps only in-frame clonotypes and omits some of them. The profile covers around 2,100,000 clones, with about 95% appearing a single time and more than 0.9% taken by the ten largest. The sequencing input was naive CD8+ T cells sorted from blood. These receptors were collected from a man younger than 35 in good health. Each CDR3 is given with its conserved first and last residue. D genes are given only for firm matches. Clone size is not always given. Where it is, it says once, few, many or a class for expanded clones.

D | J | size | V | CDR3 | DNA
- | TRBJ1-1 | - | TRBV28 | CASTAGILGEAFF | TGTGCCAGCACTGCGGGAATCCTAGGTGAAGCTTTCTTT
- | TRBJ2-7 | once | TRBV27 | CASGGRYEQYF | TGTGCCAGTGGGGGACGGTACGAGCAGTACTTC
TRBD1 | TRBJ1-1 | - | TRBV7-9 | CASSSLTGEDTEAFF | TGTGCCAGCAGCTCCCTGACAGGGGAGGACACTGAAGCTTTCTTT
- | TRBJ2-7 | - | TRBV30 | CAWKGESYEQYF | TGTGCCTGGAAGGGCGAGTCCTACGAGCAGTACTTC
TRBD1 | TRBJ1-1 | - | TRBV10-1 | CASSVTAGTGEVNTEAFF | TGCGCCAGCAGTGTCACCGCCGGGACAGGGGAAGTGAACACTGAAGCTTTCTTT
TRBD1 | TRBJ1-5 | - | TRBV27 | CASSLSPGGAGNQPQHF | TGTGCCAGCAGTTTAAGCCCAGGGGGCGCGGGCAATCAGCCCCAGCATTTT
TRBD1 | TRBJ2-5 | - | TRBV28 | CASSFLAGGQETQYF | TGTGCCAGCAGTTTTCTCGCAGGGGGTCAAGAGACCCAGTACTTC
- | TRBJ1-3 | - | TRBV15 | CATSPSRAPGNTIYF | TGTGCCACCAGCCCTAGTCGGGCCCCTGGAAACACCATATATTTT
TRBD1 | TRBJ1-6 | - | TRBV19 | CASSMGQGASPLHF | TGTGCCAGTAGTATGGGACAGGGGGCTTCACCCCTCCACTTT
TRBD2 | TRBJ2-1 | - | TRBV7-6 | CASSSLAGGGDEQFF | TGTGCCAGCAGCTCGCTAGCGGGGGGAGGCGATGAGCAGTTCTTC
- | TRBJ1-1 | - | TRBV7-6 | CASSLGTQGLRTEAFF | TGTGCCAGCAGCTTAGGGACGCAGGGGTTACGCACTGAAGCTTTCTTT
TRBD2 | TRBJ2-7 | - | TRBV15 | CATSISGSRTYEQYF | TGTGCCACCAGCATTAGCGGGAGTAGGACCTACGAGCAGTACTTC
TRBD1 | TRBJ1-1 | - | TRBV5-4 | CASSWGQANTEAFF | TGTGCCAGCAGTTGGGGACAGGCGAACACTGAAGCTTTCTTT
- | TRBJ2-2 | - | TRBV10-2 | CASIWNGELFF | TGCGCCAGCATATGGAACGGGGAGCTGTTTTTT
- | TRBJ2-2 | - | TRBV4-1 | CASSQVGSTGELFF | TGCGCCAGCAGCCAAGTGGGTTCTACCGGGGAGCTGTTTTTT
- | TRBJ2-7 | - | TRBV27 | CASSSLGTVLYEQYF | TGTGCCAGCAGTTCGCTTGGTACTGTTCTATACGAGCAGTACTTC
TRBD1 | TRBJ1-3 | - | TRBV5-4 | CASSSPGGTGGNTIYF | TGTGCCAGCAGCTCTCCAGGGGGTACTGGTGGAAACACCATATATTTT
- | TRBJ2-6 | - | TRBV5-1 | CASSLLDTSSGANVLTF | TGCGCCAGCAGCTTGCTGGATACGAGCTCTGGGGCCAACGTCCTGACTTTC
TRBD1 | TRBJ2-1 | - | TRBV7-9 | CASSGSGTGYYNEQFF | TGTGCCAGCAGCGGTTCCGGGACAGGGTATTACAATGAGCAGTTCTTC
TRBD1 | TRBJ2-1 | - | TRBV5-4 | CASSRGTGWYNEQFF | TGTGCCAGCAGCAGAGGGACAGGGTGGTACAATGAGCAGTTCTTC
TRBD1 | TRBJ2-7 | - | TRBV7-4 | CASLGHSGTGPHEQYF | TGTGCCAGCTTAGGCCACTCCGGGACAGGGCCCCACGAGCAGTACTTC
- | TRBJ1-1 | - | TRBV9 | CASSLRQSNTEAFF | TGTGCCAGCAGCTTAAGACAGTCCAACACTGAAGCTTTCTTT
TRBD1 | TRBJ1-2 | - | TRBV27 | CASSPGQGPNYGYTF | TGTGCCAGCAGTCCCGGACAGGGGCCTAACTATGGCTACACCTTC
- | TRBJ1-2 | - | TRBV13 | CASSLVAGNYGYTF | TGTGCCAGCAGCTTGGTCGCTGGGAACTATGGCTACACCTTC
TRBD2 | TRBJ2-7 | - | TRBV7-3 | CASSLPGVASGGCHEQYF | TGTGCCAGCAGCCTACCGGGCGTGGCCAGCGGGGGGTGCCACGAGCAGTACTTC
- | TRBJ1-1 | - | TRBV2 | CASRAMDGLNTEAFF | TGTGCCAGCAGGGCGATGGACGGACTGAACACTGAAGCTTTCTTT
TRBD2 | TRBJ2-7 | - | TRBV9 | CASSGGAGDYEQYF | TGTGCCAGCAGTGGAGGGGCGGGGGACTACGAGCAGTACTTC
- | TRBJ2-3 | - | TRBV7-6 | CASRRTGSRTDTQYF | TGTGCCAGCAGGCGTACAGGGTCTAGGACAGATACGCAGTATTTT
- | TRBJ2-1 | - | TRBV15 | CATSSDRYNEQFF | TGTGCCACCAGCAGTGACAGGTACAATGAGCAGTTCTTC
- | TRBJ1-1 | - | TRBV9 | CASSVGPSLVTEAFF | TGTGCCAGCAGCGTTGGACCGAGTCTGGTCACTGAAGCTTTCTTT
- | TRBJ1-5 | - | TRBV9 | CASSPWDGNQPQHF | TGTGCCAGCAGCCCCTGGGACGGCAATCAGCCCCAGCATTTT
TRBD2 | TRBJ2-2 | - | TRBV5-4 | CASSWGLAGGQGSGELFF | TGTGCCAGCAGCTGGGGGCTAGCGGGAGGGCAGGGGTCCGGGGAGCTGTTTTTT
- | TRBJ1-5 | - | TRBV4-1 | CASRQHPGGDQPQHF | TGCGCCAGCAGGCAGCATCCGGGGGGGGATCAGCCCCAGCATTTT
- | TRBJ2-3 | - | TRBV19 | CASRVTELTDTQYF | TGTGCCAGTAGGGTTACAGAGCTCACAGATACGCAGTATTTT
- | TRBJ2-7 | - | TRBV13 | CASSQTRDGPREQYF | TGTGCCAGCAGCCAAACCCGGGACGGACCCAGGGAGCAGTACTTC
- | TRBJ2-1 | - | TRBV27 | CASSDGGEQFF | TGTGCCAGCTCCGACGGGGGTGAGCAGTTCTTC
TRBD2 | TRBJ2-4 | - | TRBV5-6 | CASSLETSLKNIQYF | TGTGCCAGCAGCCTAGAGACTAGCTTGAAAAACATTCAGTACTTC
- | TRBJ2-2 | - | TRBV4-1 | CASSQVSVNTGELFF | TGCGCCAGCAGCCAAGTCTCCGTAAACACCGGGGAGCTGTTTTTT
- | TRBJ1-1 | - | TRBV29-1 | CSVETRETTEAFF | TGCAGCGTTGAAACGCGGGAGACCACTGAAGCTTTCTTT
- | TRBJ1-3 | few | TRBV7-2 | CASSLYSPTAEYSGNTIYF | TGTGCCAGCAGCTTATATAGTCCGACAGCTGAGTACTCTGGAAACACCATATATTTT
TRBD1 | TRBJ2-7 | - | TRBV2 | CASRASGGYEQYF | TGTGCCAGCAGAGCATCAGGGGGTTACGAGCAGTACTTC
- | TRBJ1-5 | few | TRBV19 | CASSIFHESNQPQHF | TGTGCCAGTAGTATCTTTCACGAATCCAATCAGCCCCAGCATTTT
- | TRBJ1-3 | - | TRBV2 | CASGEGNTIYF | TGTGCCAGCGGGGAGGGAAACACCATATATTTT
- | TRBJ2-7 | - | TRBV27 | CASSNAGSSYEQYF | TGTGCCAGCAGTAATGCAGGGAGCTCCTACGAGCAGTACTTC
TRBD2 | TRBJ2-1 | - | TRBV7-6 | CASSSERGVEQFF | TGTGCCAGCAGCTCCGAGCGGGGGGTTGAGCAGTTCTTC
TRBD1 | TRBJ2-5 | - | TRBV7-9 | CASSWDRERETQYF | TGTGCCAGCAGCTGGGACAGGGAAAGGGAGACCCAGTACTTC
- | TRBJ2-5 | - | TRBV11-2 | CASSLEIGGLSDETQYF | TGTGCCAGCAGCTTAGAGATTGGGGGCTTAAGTGACGAGACCCAGTACTTC
TRBD2 | TRBJ2-3 | - | TRBV2 | CASSEIRTSGTDTQYF | TGTGCCAGCAGTGAAATTAGGACTAGCGGAACAGATACGCAGTATTTT
- | TRBJ2-7 | - | TRBV6-1 | CASRPGSYEQYF | TGTGCCAGCAGACCAGGATCCTACGAGCAGTACTTC
- | TRBJ2-7 | - | TRBV11-2 | CASSLTEAYEQYF | TGTGCCAGCAGCTTGACGGAAGCCTACGAGCAGTACTTC
- | TRBJ2-2 | - | TRBV9 | CASSVVVTGELFF | TGTGCCAGCAGCGTAGTAGTCACCGGGGAGCTGTTTTTT
TRBD1 | TRBJ1-2 | - | TRBV9 | CASSVAGTGNYGYTF | TGTGCCAGCAGCGTCGCCGGGACAGGAAACTATGGCTACACCTTC
TRBD1 | TRBJ2-7 | - | TRBV5-4 | CASSPDRASSYEQYF | TGTGCCAGCAGCCCGGACAGGGCAAGCTCCTACGAGCAGTACTTC
TRBD1 | TRBJ2-1 | - | TRBV28 | CASSLETGGSYNEQFF | TGTGCCAGCAGTTTGGAAACAGGGGGGTCCTACAATGAGCAGTTCTTC
TRBD1 | TRBJ2-1 | - | TRBV11-2 | CASSLGGQRSLGEQFF | TGTGCCAGCAGCTTAGGGGGACAGCGGTCGTTGGGTGAGCAGTTCTTC